The T cell receptor (beta chain) under discussion was sequenced for a study of cytomegalovirus exposure and HLA in healthy donors (dated by TCRdb to 2016 to 2017). As for the study more broadly: According to an earlier analysis of several hundred of the donors, roughly 180 million T cells yielded roughly 110 million unique TCR beta sequences and around 300 Gb of sequence data. An early release that covered some 630 HLA-typed donors contained about 290 gigabases of sequencing data and about 84 million unique TCR sequences. Of the roughly 400 genotyped donors, about 84% fell in the genetic ancestry cluster associated with self-reported Caucasian donors. The study aimed to test whether cataloging public T cell receptors could reveal signatures of past pathogen exposure. The study profiled the T cell repertoires of more than 500 subjects by immunosequencing and related them to cytomegalovirus serostatus. Besides the first cohort of around 700 subjects, a separate validation cohort made up of 120 different subjects was used. To predict cytomegalovirus infection status, the study combined high-throughput TCR immunosequencing, statistical association of individual TCRs with disease status, and machine learning. A later analysis re-examined previously published TCR beta repertoires from just over 650 donors and added high-resolution HLA genotyping to investigate patterns of TCR occurrence. In the later analysis, no new phenotypic data were used to find candidate immune exposures; instead, reliance was placed on TCR beta sequences and their occurrence across donors. To decide whether each TCR beta V gene segment behaved as functional or pseudogenic, an earlier analysis of approximately 600 of the donors relied on high-throughput TCR beta sequencing. Alongside the repertoire data, information on donor age, sex, ethnicity and CMV serostatus was compiled. A later genetic analysis took genome-wide SNP genotypes for about three fifths of the roughly 700 donors and used that subset as a discovery cohort. Every repertoire in the discovery cohort had been generated on one and the same sequencing platform. HLA typing covered class I and class II loci at four-digit resolution. Typing coverage varied by locus: about 620-630 donors for A, B, C, DRB1 and DQB1; around 560 for DQA1; about 590 for DPA1; about 450 for DPB1. Because of strong linkage in the cohort, four or five DR-DQ haplotypes were treated as single units for association and clustering. Among several hundred genotyped donors of the cohort, an average of about 220,000 unique TCR beta nucleotide sequences was sequenced per donor, of which approximately 18% were non-productive.

V is cut by 2 bases and J by 5 bases, and the space between the germline ends is 13 bases. The CDR3 contains 14 residues, cysteine and phenylalanine counted. The sequence is cut down to CDR3 DNA, 42 bases in frame from base 1. Looking up the germline V gene (reference sequence) yields CDR1 MNHEY and CDR2 SMNVEV. As concerns this clone: No antigen is known for it. Base quality data are lacking; no much larger clone is found one base away.

The cohort comprised some 680 healthy bone marrow donors. At the time of sampling, all cohort members were nominally healthy, though unrecorded immune exposures were likely present. The donor was CMV seronegative and belonged to the group of 380 or so seronegative cohort members. Every donor gave a peripheral blood sample, and the peripheral blood mononuclear cells from that sample were used for TCR beta sequencing. The Qiagen DNeasy Blood Extraction Kit was used to extract genomic DNA from the blood cell samples. The protocol used for the library was the immunoSEQ multiplex PCR assay. For the multiplex PCR, a mixture combining 60 forward primers for TCR Vbeta segments and 13 reverse primers for TCR Jbeta segments was used. Amplification of the CDR3 region of rearranged TCR beta genes was performed with a multiplex PCR assay on genomic DNA. Amplified TCR beta libraries were sequenced as 87-base-pair reads on the Illumina HiSeq System. Concerning the study's data processing: A later analysis tallied roughly 76 million unique TCR beta chains across the roughly 610 repertoires, and about 10 million of those chains were shared by two or more donors. Raw reads were error-corrected and collapsed into unique sequences by a nearest-neighbor algorithm in which closely related sequences were merged to remove PCR and sequencing errors. Alignment of CDR3 sequences to IMGT reference sequences was used to assign V, D and J gene segments. For a sequence to be retained, a match of at least six nucleotides to both a V gene segment and a J gene segment was required. A rearrangement was called productive if the CDR3 had no stop codons and remained in frame with V and J, and every other rearrangement was called non-productive. CDR3 was defined by IMGT convention, running from the second conserved V-encoded cysteine to the conserved J-encoded phenylalanine. The earlier analysis of some 580 of the donors excluded any sequence lacking an unambiguous match to a single V gene segment. An earlier analysis of under 750 of the donors called V segments functional above 56.7% productive rearrangements and segregating when the between-donor standard deviation exceeded 5%. To diagnose cytomegalovirus status from the catalog of TCR beta chain sequences, a statistical classification framework was built. A later analysis assigned V and J genes by comparing TCR nucleotide sequences with IMGT/GENE-DB human TR gene sequences. In a later analysis, CDR3 sequences and most-parsimonious VDJ recombination scenarios were assigned using the TCRdist pipeline. In a later analysis, every TCR beta chain was defined by the combination of its CDR3 amino acid sequence and its V-gene family, and reads without a unique V-gene family were dropped. To address suspected cross-contamination and a sequencing artifact, a later analysis removed some 620 highly shared, low-generation-probability nucleotide sequences. In a later analysis, a clonal expansion index was calculated for each public chain from normalized within-repertoire ranks of inferred template counts. A later analysis computed generation probabilities with a VDJ recombination model fitted to out-of-frame rearrangements, and checked the results against IGoR. In a later analysis, TCR-TCR, TCR-HLA and TCR-CMV co-occurrence was scored with hypergeometric tests, and a repertoire-size bias correction was applied to TCR pairs. A later analysis estimated false discovery rates by permuting HLA or CMV assignments 20 times. In a later analysis, co-occurring TCRs were grouped with DBSCAN, and TCRdist sequence similarity was added when clustering was performed within HLA-allele-positive subsets. Repertoires with fewer than 30,000 or more than 120,000 public chains were left out of co-occurrence clustering, as were five repertoires with anomalous nucleotide sharing. In its TCRdb copy, this immuneACCESS table keeps in-frame sequences only and misses some clones. Where compared with another copy, unresolved V genes explain less than half of these, and the others have no known cause. V, J and clone size are taken as reported in that table, and D and trimming were inferred from the DNA itself. Within this sample are approximately 200,000 clones, with around 80% of them counted one time only. The top ten hold approximately 2% of the sample.

The paper's findings and limits, for the study overall: Cytomegalovirus status was reported to be diagnosed by the classifier with high specificity and sensitivity in both the original and validation cohorts. The cohort was sequenced for TCR beta chains only, and without alpha or paired-chain data the features that could be detected were limited. Assigning TCR associations to individual alleles was difficult when HLA alleles, especially DR and DQ, strongly co-occurred. Because some donors lacked HLA typing at each locus, the association tests relied only on the typed subset. Some IMGT-functional V segments, including TRBV6-2 and TRBV6-3, could not be distinguished by the 87-base-pair reads and were therefore excluded. Most TCR sequences were seen in very few donors, while some public TCRs were found in many individuals. A later genetic analysis reported fewer N-insertions in productive TCRs among donors in an Asian-associated ancestry cluster than the roughly 620-donor mean. A later analysis found that most CMV-associated TCR beta chains appeared HLA-restricted, with HLA associations seemingly driven largely by CMV exposure. The study listed approximately 160 TCR beta chains as associated with cytomegalovirus. Compared with equally common non-associated chains, HLA-associated TCR beta chains in a later analysis were more clonally expanded and had lower generation probabilities. According to a later analysis, parvovirus B19, influenza, CMV and Epstein-Barr virus appeared linked to several top co-occurrence clusters. About 17 rarely observed V segments, including chromosome 9 orphons, were excluded from the earlier analysis of approximately 500 of the donors because counts were too low. In vitro tests confirmed that a few of the cytomegalovirus-associated TCR beta chains recognize cytomegalovirus antigens. A further reported finding was that TCR beta sequences accurately predicted the HLA-A and HLA-B alleles for most subjects in the first cohort. It was suggested by the authors that the approach could potentially be generalized to other disease states and immunological phenotypes. V-gene and J-gene trimming of TCR beta chains was associated with a missense DCLRE1C variant in a later genetic analysis, and the association was replicated in an independent cohort. Linkage disequilibrium might explain the correlated functional status among segregating V segments, but an unknown experimental factor could not be excluded. Immune exposure information for the cohort was limited to CMV serostatus. In a later analysis, the rate of TCR association differed among HLA loci, with DRB1 alleles having the most associated TCRs and HLA-C alleles having the fewest. At a false discovery rate of 0.05, a later analysis linked under 20,000 TCR beta sequences to specific HLA alleles. The sequencing pipeline was judged likely to have produced a cluster of highly shared sequence variants as a technical artifact. Roughly uniform sequencing depth across donors was assumed in presence/absence analyses, although this assumption may not hold. In an earlier analysis of about 600 of the donors, most TCR beta V segments appeared in productive rearrangements about 87% or about 30% of the time, broadly matching IMGT annotations.

The origin of this receptor is a man younger than 40 in good health and CMV-seronegative. The chain couples TRBV27 to TRBJ2-7, with no confidently assigned D gene. The sample comprised PBMCs. The base sequence is TGTGCCAGCAGTTTAGGTTCCGCGAGAAACGAGCAGTACTTC. Its translation reads: CASSLGSARNEQYF.